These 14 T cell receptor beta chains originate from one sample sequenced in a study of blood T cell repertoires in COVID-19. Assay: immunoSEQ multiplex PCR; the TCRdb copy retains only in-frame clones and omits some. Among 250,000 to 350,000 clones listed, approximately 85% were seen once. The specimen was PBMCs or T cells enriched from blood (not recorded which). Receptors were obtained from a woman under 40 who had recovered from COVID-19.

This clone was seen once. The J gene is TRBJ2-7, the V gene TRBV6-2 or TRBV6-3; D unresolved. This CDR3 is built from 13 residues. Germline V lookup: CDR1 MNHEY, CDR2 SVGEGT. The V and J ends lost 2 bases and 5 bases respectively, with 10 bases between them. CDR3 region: CASSYLPLDEQYF. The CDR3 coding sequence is TGTGCCAGCAGTTACCTACCCCTGGACGAGCAGTACTTC.

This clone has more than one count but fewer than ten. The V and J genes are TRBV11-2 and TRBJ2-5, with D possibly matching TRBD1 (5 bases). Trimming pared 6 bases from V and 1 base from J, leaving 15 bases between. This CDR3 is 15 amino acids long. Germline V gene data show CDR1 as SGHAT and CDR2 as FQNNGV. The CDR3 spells CASRRSTVPQETQYF. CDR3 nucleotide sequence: TGTGCCAGCAGGCGCTCGACAGTCCCCCAAGAGACCCAGTACTTC.

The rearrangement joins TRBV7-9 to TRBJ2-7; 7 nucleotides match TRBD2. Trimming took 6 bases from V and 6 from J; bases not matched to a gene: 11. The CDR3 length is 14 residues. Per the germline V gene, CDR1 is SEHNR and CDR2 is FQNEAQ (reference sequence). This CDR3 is CASSTGGLAAEQYF. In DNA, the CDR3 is TGTGCCAGCAGTACCGGAGGGCTAGCGGCCGAGCAGTACTTC.

CDR3 sequence: CASSSHKGRGGYTF. CDR3 coding DNA: TGTGCCAGCAGCTCCCATAAGGGGAGGGGAGGCTACACCTTC. V is TRBV27 and J is TRBJ1-2; perhaps TRBD1 as D (5 bases). The CDR3 consists of 14 residues. V lost 6 bases and J lost 8, with 19 bases in between. Germline-derived CDR1 and CDR2 are MNHEY and SMNVEV (reference sequence).

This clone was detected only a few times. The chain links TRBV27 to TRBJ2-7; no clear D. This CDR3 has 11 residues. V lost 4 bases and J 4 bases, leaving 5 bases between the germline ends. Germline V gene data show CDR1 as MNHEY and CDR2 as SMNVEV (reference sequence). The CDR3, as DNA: TGTGCCAGCAGTTACGGGTACGAGCAGTACTTC. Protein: CASSYGYEQYF.

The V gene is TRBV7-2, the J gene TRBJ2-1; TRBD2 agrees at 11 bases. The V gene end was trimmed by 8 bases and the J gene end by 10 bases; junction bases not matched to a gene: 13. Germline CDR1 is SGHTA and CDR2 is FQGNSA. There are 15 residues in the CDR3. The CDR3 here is CASRSPTSGGGEQFF. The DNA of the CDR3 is TGTGCCAGCCGCTCCCCCACTAGCGGGGGTGGAGAGCAGTTCTTC.

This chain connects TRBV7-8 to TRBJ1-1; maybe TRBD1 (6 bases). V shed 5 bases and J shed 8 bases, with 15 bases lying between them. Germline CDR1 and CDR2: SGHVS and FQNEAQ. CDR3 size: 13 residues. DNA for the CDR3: TGTGCCAGCAGCGCTCCCACAGGGTTAGAAGCTTTCTTT. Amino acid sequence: CASSAPTGLEAFF. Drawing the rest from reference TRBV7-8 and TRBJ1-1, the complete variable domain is GAGVSQSPRYKVAKRGQDVALRCDPISGHVSLFWYQQALGQGPEFLTYFQNEAQLDKSGLPSDRFFAERPEGSVSTLKIQRTQQEDSAVYLCASSAPTGLEAFFGQGTRLTVV.

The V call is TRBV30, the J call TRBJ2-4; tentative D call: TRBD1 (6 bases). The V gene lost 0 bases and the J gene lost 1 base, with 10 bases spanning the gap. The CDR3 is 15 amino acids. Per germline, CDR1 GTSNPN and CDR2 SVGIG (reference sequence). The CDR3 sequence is CAWSVLRGAKNIQYF. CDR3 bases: TGTGCCTGGAGTGTACTTAGGGGGGCCAAAAACATTCAGTACTTC.

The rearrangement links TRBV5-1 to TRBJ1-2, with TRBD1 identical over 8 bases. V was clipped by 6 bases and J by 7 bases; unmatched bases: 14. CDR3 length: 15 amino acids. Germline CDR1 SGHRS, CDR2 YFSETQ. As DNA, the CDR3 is TGCGCCAGCACCGAATTTCCCGGGACAGGCTTTGGCTACACCTTC. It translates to CASTEFPGTGFGYTF. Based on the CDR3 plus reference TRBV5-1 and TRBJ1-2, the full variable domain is KAGVTQTPRYLIKTRGQQVTLSCSPISGHRSVSWYQQTPGQGLQFLFEYFSETQRNKGNFPGRFSGRQFSNSRSEMNVSTLELGDSALYLCASTEFPGTGFGYTFGSGTRLTVV.

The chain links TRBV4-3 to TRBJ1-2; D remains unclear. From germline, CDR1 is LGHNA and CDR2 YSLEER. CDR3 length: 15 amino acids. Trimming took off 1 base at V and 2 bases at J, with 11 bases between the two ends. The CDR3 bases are TGCGCCAGCAGCCAAGCTGCTTTACAAAACTATGGCTACACCTTC. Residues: CASSQAALQNYGYTF.

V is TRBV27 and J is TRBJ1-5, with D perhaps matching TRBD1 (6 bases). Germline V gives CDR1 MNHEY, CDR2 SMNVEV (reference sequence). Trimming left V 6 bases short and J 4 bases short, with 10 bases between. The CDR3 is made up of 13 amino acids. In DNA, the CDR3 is TGTGCCAGCAGCGACAGGATAAATCAGCCCCAGCATTTT. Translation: CASSDRINQPQHF.

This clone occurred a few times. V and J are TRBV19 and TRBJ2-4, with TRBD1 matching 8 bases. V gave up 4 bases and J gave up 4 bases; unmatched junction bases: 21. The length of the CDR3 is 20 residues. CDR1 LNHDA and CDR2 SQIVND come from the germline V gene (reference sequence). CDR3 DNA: TGTGCCAGTAGTACCCGCCCGACAGGGGTGAATCTCCAGCCAAAAAACATTCAGTACTTC. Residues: CASSTRPTGVNLQPKNIQYF.

Here the CDR3 reads CASSIGGGPMGEKLFF. Written as DNA, the CDR3 is TGTGCCAGTAGTATAGGAGGAGGGCCCATGGGGGAAAAACTGTTTTTT. The chain recombines TRBV19 with TRBJ1-4, with D uncertain. V was trimmed by 1 base and J by 8 bases, leaving 17 bases between them. Germline CDR1 is LNHDA and CDR2 is SQIVND (reference sequence). The CDR3 extends over 16 amino acids.

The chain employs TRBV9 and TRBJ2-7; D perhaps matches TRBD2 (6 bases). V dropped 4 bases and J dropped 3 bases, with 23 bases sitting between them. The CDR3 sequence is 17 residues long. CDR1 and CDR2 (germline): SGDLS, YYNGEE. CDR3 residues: CASSPTPEGINSYEQYF. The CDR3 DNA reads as TGTGCCAGCAGCCCCACCCCGGAGGGCATTAATAGCTACGAGCAGTACTTC.